The rows below give T cell receptor beta chains drawn from one sample of a study of T cell responses to AZD1222 COVID-19 vaccine. Assay: immunoSEQ multiplex PCR; the TCRdb copy retains only in-frame clones and omits some. The table has roughly 150,000 clones, about 91% seen once. The source material was peripheral blood, sampled 28 days after the second AZD1222 dose. All receptors derive from an adult who received the AZD1222 COVID-19 vaccine. CDR3s include the opening cysteine and the closing phenylalanine or tryptophan. Fields, in order: J gene, V gene, CDR3 length, D gene, clone size, CDR3 DNA, CDR3 protein. D genes are given only for firm matches. Clone size is stated in some rows and not others, as once, few, many or a class when expanded.

TRBJ1-2,TRBV2,16,TRBD1,NA,TGTGCCAGCAGTGAAGCGTTTCGGGACAGTAACTATGGCTACACCTTC,CASSEAFRDSNYGYTF
TRBJ1-1,TRBV2,13,NA,NA,TGTGCCAGCAAGCCCAGGGGGAACACTGAAGCTTTCTTT,CASKPRGNTEAFF
TRBJ2-5,TRBV15,15,NA,NA,TGTGCCACCAGCAGAGATCGTGGCAGCGGGGAGACCCAGTACTTC,CATSRDRGSGETQYF
TRBJ1-2,TRBV28,12,NA,NA,TGTGCCCAGCAAAGGGTCGACTATGGCTACACCTTC,CAQQRVDYGYTF
TRBJ1-1,TRBV4-1,13,TRBD1,NA,TGCGCCAGCAGCCAAACAGGGGTTGTTGAAGCTTTCTTT,CASSQTGVVEAFF
TRBJ2-7,TRBV6-6,13,NA,NA,TGTGCCAGCAGTCGGGACGGTGACTACGAGCAGTACTTC,CASSRDGDYEQYF
TRBJ2-5,TRBV28,15,NA,NA,TGTGCCAGCAGTTTGTGGCAGGGAGAGAGGGAGACCCAGTACTTC,CASSLWQGERETQYF
TRBJ1-1,TRBV7-9,14,NA,NA,TGTGCCAGCAGCTTAGTCGAGGGCAGGGCTGAAGCTTTCTTT,CASSLVEGRAEAFF
TRBJ2-3,TRBV2,15,TRBD1,NA,TGTGCCAGCAACTCAGACAGGGGTGGCACAGATACGCAGTATTTT,CASNSDRGGTDTQYF
TRBJ2-2,TRBV19,18,TRBD2,NA,TGTGCCAGTAGTAAAAAAGCGGGGGGGCTGATCAACACCGGGGAGCTGTTTTTT,CASSKKAGGLINTGELFF
TRBJ2-1,TRBV24-1,16,NA,NA,TGTGCCACCAGTGATTCCTCGGGGGCGGCCTACAATGAGCAGTTCTTC,CATSDSSGAAYNEQFF
TRBJ1-2,TRBV15,13,NA,few,TGTGCCACCAGCAGAGATCGTGCGGCCGTCCGCAAGTTC,CATSRDRAAVRKF
TRBJ1-1,TRBV14,13,NA,NA,TGTGCCAGCAGCCAAGAAATTCTCGGCGAAGCTTTCTTT,CASSQEILGEAFF
TRBJ2-1,TRBV11-3,14,TRBD2,NA,TGTGCCAGCAGCTTGGGGACTAGCCTCAATGAGCAGTTCTTC,CASSLGTSLNEQFF
TRBJ1-5,TRBV7-2,13,NA,NA,TGTGCCAGCAGCTTAAGGAGCAATCAGCCCCAGCATTTT,CASSLRSNQPQHF
TRBJ2-1,TRBV2,15,TRBD1,NA,TGTGCCAGCAGTCCACAGGGGAGCTCCTACAATGAGCAGTTCTTC,CASSPQGSSYNEQFF
TRBJ1-4,TRBV18,15,NA,once,TGTGCCAGCTCACCGGGATTCGGAGGGTGGGAAAAACTGTTTTTT,CASSPGFGGWEKLFF
TRBJ1-2,TRBV2,14,TRBD1,NA,TGTGCCAGCAGTGTGGACAGGGGGGAATATGGCTACACCTTC,CASSVDRGEYGYTF
TRBJ1-2,TRBV7-2,14,TRBD1,NA,TGTGCCAGCAGCTTAGGACAGGGGCAGGGTGGCTACACCTTC,CASSLGQGQGGYTF
TRBJ1-6,TRBV7-9,18,NA,once,TGTGCCAGCAGTCCCACCACCGATACGAGCTCCTATAATTCACCCCTCCACTTT,CASSPTTDTSSYNSPLHF
TRBJ1-2,TRBV12-3/TRBV12-4,13,NA,NA,TGTGCCAGCACCCCGGGGGCGGACTATGGCTACACCTTC,CASTPGADYGYTF
TRBJ1-2,TRBV12-3/TRBV12-4,13,NA,NA,TGTGCCAGCAGTTCTGGCAGTCTCTATGGCTACACCTTC,CASSSGSLYGYTF
TRBJ1-4,TRBV10-3,14,NA,NA,TGTGCCATCAGTGAGTCGGCAGACGTTGGAAAACTGTTTTTT,CAISESADVGKLFF
TRBJ2-5,TRBV10-3,14,NA,NA,TGTGCCATCAGTGAAGTGGAGTACCAAGAGACCCAGTACTTC,CAISEVEYQETQYF
TRBJ1-1,TRBV10-2,13,TRBD1,NA,TGCGCCAGCAGACGGGACAGGGACACTGAAGCTTTCTTT,CASRRDRDTEAFF
TRBJ1-4,TRBV5-1,14,TRBD1,NA,TGCGCCAGCAGCTCTTTGACAGGGGGAGGAAAACTGTTTTTT,CASSSLTGGGKLFF
TRBJ1-2,TRBV7-9,14,NA,NA,TGTGCCAGCAGCTATAGTGGGAGCCAAGGGAGCTACACCTTC,CASSYSGSQGSYTF
TRBJ1-5,TRBV7-3,17,NA,once,TGTGCCAGCAGCTTAAGCTCGCCCGAATATAGCAATCAGCCCCAGCATTTT,CASSLSSPEYSNQPQHF
TRBJ1-1,TRBV6-5,14,TRBD1,NA,TGTGCCAGCAGTTACGCCCTAGGGACAGTCGAAGCTTTCTTT,CASSYALGTVEAFF
TRBJ1-4,TRBV7-2,14,NA,once,TGTGCCAGCAGCTTAGATCCGGGATCGGAAAAACTGTTTTTT,CASSLDPGSEKLFF
TRBJ1-2,TRBV10-3,15,NA,NA,TGTGCCATCAGTGAAATGGCCGGGACTAACTATGGCTACACCTTC,CAISEMAGTNYGYTF
TRBJ2-7,TRBV5-5,15,NA,NA,TGTGCCAGCAGCTTGGCTAGGACAGAATCTTACGAGCAGTACTTC,CASSLARTESYEQYF
TRBJ1-1,TRBV5-1,14,TRBD1,NA,TGCGCCAGCAGGAGACAGGGACCGAACACTGAAGCTTTCTTT,CASRRQGPNTEAFF
TRBJ2-1,TRBV18,15,NA,NA,TGTGCCAGCTCAACGAGGGGGTACTCCTACAATGAGCAGTTCTTC,CASSTRGYSYNEQFF
TRBJ1-5,TRBV18,13,TRBD1,once,TGTGCCAGCTCACGGGACAGGGGTCAGCCCCAGCATTTT,CASSRDRGQPQHF
TRBJ1-2,TRBV6-1,15,NA,NA,TGTGCCAGCAGTGAAGCCTTACAGGGCGTCTATGGCTACACCTTC,CASSEALQGVYGYTF
TRBJ2-3,TRBV15,15,TRBD2,once,TGTGCCACCAGGGGGCCGGGGGGGAACACAGATACGCAGTATTTT,CATRGPGGNTDTQYF
TRBJ1-6,TRBV6-2/TRBV6-3,14,NA,NA,TGTGCCAGCAGTTACCAGGTGATGGCATCACCCCTCCACTTT,CASSYQVMASPLHF
TRBJ1-3,TRBV4-2,14,NA,NA,TGTGCCAGCAACACCGACCTGTCTGGAAACACCATATATTTT,CASNTDLSGNTIYF
TRBJ1-1,TRBV4-2,16,TRBD1,NA,TGTGCCAGCAGCCAAGGGGGGGGACAGGGTAACACTGAAGCTTTCTTT,CASSQGGGQGNTEAFF
TRBJ2-2,TRBV29-1,12,NA,NA,TGCAGCGTTTCCCTGGGCGTCGGGGAGCTGTTTTTT,CSVSLGVGELFF
TRBJ1-1,TRBV6-1,15,NA,NA,TGTGCCAGCAGTGAAGCGTTTGGAGGAAACACTGAAGCTTTCTTT,CASSEAFGGNTEAFF
TRBJ2-7,TRBV30,14,TRBD1,NA,TGTGCCTGGAGTATTTGGGACAGGGGCTACGAGCAGTACTTC,CAWSIWDRGYEQYF
TRBJ2-7,TRBV5-6,12,NA,NA,TGTGCCAGCAGCTTGAGCAGGGGCGAGCAGTACTTC,CASSLSRGEQYF
TRBJ2-1,TRBV7-8,17,TRBD2,NA,TGTGCCAGCAGCCTTACTAGCGGGGGCCCCTCCCCCCATGAGCAGTTCTTC,CASSLTSGGPSPHEQFF
TRBJ2-5,TRBV27,15,TRBD1,NA,TGTGCCAGCAGTTCCGGGACAGGGATCCAAGAGACCCAGTACTTC,CASSSGTGIQETQYF
TRBJ2-2,TRBV30,13,NA,NA,TGTGCCTGGAGTGAAGTTGCTCCCGGGGAGCTGTTTTTT,CAWSEVAPGELFF
TRBJ1-2,TRBV5-8,14,NA,few,TGTGCCAGCAGCTTGATTGCAGGTTTTAATGGCTACACCTTC,CASSLIAGFNGYTF
TRBJ1-4,TRBV2,14,TRBD1,NA,TGTGCCAGCATACAGGGGTTTGCGGGTGAAAAACTGTTTTTT,CASIQGFAGEKLFF
TRBJ2-7,TRBV11-3,14,NA,NA,TGTGCCAGCAGCTTAGGGGGGGACTCCTACGAGCAGTACTTC,CASSLGGDSYEQYF
TRBJ1-3,TRBV5-8,17,NA,NA,TGTGCCAGCTATCAGTACCACGGCGAGACAGCAGGAAACACCATATATTTT,CASYQYHGETAGNTIYF
TRBJ2-5,TRBV3-1/TRBV3-2,13,TRBD1,NA,TGTGCCAGCAGCCGACAGGGGTGGGAGACCCAGTACTTC,CASSRQGWETQYF
TRBJ1-5,TRBV19,13,NA,NA,TGTGCCAGTAGTATACAGGGGCATCAGCCCCAGCATTTT,CASSIQGHQPQHF
TRBJ1-2,TRBV15,14,TRBD1,NA,TGTGCCACCAGCAAGGGGGCCGCTAACTATGGCTACACCTTC,CATSKGAANYGYTF
TRBJ1-2,TRBV4-2,14,NA,NA,TGTGCCAGCAGCCAAGAATCCGCTAACTATGGCTACACCTTC,CASSQESANYGYTF